This TCR beta chain is from a study of shared clonotypes between healthy human individuals. The CDR3 has 13 residues. The germline CDR1 and CDR2 sequences are SGHTS and YDEGEE. Trimming removed 1 base from V and 5 bases from J, with 9 bases in between. The repertoire was sequenced with immunoSEQ multiplex PCR; TCRdb's copy has only in-frame clones and lacks some. The sample comprises 450,000 to 650,000 clones, about 80% of which are singletons, and 12% rests with the top ten. Ten or more counts support this clone. This TCR derives from a woman in her thirties or forties in good health. Some clones in this sample may be carry-over from other donors' samples. This chain joins TRBV5-8 and TRBJ1-1; D is undetermined. The source material was PBMCs. Written as DNA, the CDR3 is TGTGCCAGCAGCTTGTTTCGGTTGACTGAAGCTTTCTTT. Its protein product is CASSLFRLTEAFF.